Presented here are 3 T cell receptor beta chains from one specimen sequenced in a study of cytomegalovirus exposure and HLA in healthy donors. Primers for the PCR totalled 60 Vbeta and 13 Jbeta. The table came from immunoSEQ multiplex PCR; TCRdb's copy has only in-frame clones and leaves some out. The top ten clones hold 0.2% to 0.25% of a sample with fewer than 250,000 clones, roughly 80% of them seen once. Material for sequencing was PBMCs. These receptor sequences come from a girl aged 2-10 years in good health and CMV-seronegative.

The chain employs TRBV27 and TRBJ1-5, with a tentative D call TRBD1 (6 bases). The CDR3 runs 14 residues. Between the trimmed V and J ends, which lost 5 bases and 2 bases, there was a span of 10 bases. Germline V gives CDR1 MNHEY, CDR2 SMNVEV (reference sequence). CDR3 nucleotide sequence: TGTGCCAGCAGTAACAGGGTGGGCAATCAGCCCCAGCATTTT. Translating it yields CASSNRVGNQPQHF.

The rearrangement links TRBV4-1 to TRBJ1-2; the match to TRBD1 covers 8 bases. The V gene's germline CDR1 is MGHRA and CDR2 YSYEKL. With 2 bases clipped from V and 7 bases from J, the junction kept 6 bases outside the gene matches. This CDR3 is built from 14 residues. In DNA form, the CDR3 reads TGCGCCAGCAGCCAACCGGGACAGGAAGTTGGCTACACCTTC. Residues: CASSQPGQEVGYTF.

The V and J genes are TRBV5-6 and TRBJ1-6; 9 bases fit TRBD1. Germline loops: CDR1 SGHDT, CDR2 YYEEEE. The ends lost 3 bases at V and 9 bases at J; junction bases unmatched: 4. The CDR3 contains 14 residues. CDR3 residues: CASSWGQGSSPLHF. Written as DNA, the CDR3 is TGTGCCAGCAGCTGGGGACAGGGCTCTTCACCCCTCCACTTT.